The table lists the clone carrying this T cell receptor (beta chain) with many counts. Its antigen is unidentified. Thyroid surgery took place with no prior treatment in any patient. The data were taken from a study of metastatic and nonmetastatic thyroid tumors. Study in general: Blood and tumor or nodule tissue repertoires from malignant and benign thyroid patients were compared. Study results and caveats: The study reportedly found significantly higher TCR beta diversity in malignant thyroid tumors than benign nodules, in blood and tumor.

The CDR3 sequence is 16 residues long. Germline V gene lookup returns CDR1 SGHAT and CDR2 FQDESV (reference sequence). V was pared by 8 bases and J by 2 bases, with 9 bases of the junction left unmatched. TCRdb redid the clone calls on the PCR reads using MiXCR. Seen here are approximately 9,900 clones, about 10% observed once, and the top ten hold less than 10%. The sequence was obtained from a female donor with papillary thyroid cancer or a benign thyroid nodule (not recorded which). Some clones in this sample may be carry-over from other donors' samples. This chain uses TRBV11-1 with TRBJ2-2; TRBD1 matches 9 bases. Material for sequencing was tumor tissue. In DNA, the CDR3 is TGTGCCAGCGGTAAAACGGACAGGGGTAACACCGGGGAGCTGTTTTTT. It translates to CASGKTDRGNTGELFF.